The 5 T cell receptor beta chains below all came from one sample that was sequenced in a study of regulatory T cells in long-lasting Graves disease. CDR3 regions were amplified by Arm-PCR using iRepertoire HTBI primers to build TCR beta libraries. TCRdb fed the multiplex PCR reads into MiXCR, producing one record per CDR3 protein. Altogether 400,000 to 550,000 distinct CDR3 sequences are present, about a sixth being singletons, with the ten largest covering 20% to 25%. Regarding time point: newly diagnosed GD, antithyroid drugs for less than 3 months. Extracted RNA from PBMCs served as the source of the TCR library. These same records also appear under a second study, on T cells in Graves' hyperthyroidism and ophthalmopathy.

The material sequenced was peripheral blood mononuclear cells (PBMCs), taken at new diagnosis, from a patient treated with antithyroid drugs. These receptor sequences come from a young woman with Graves disease.

At least ten counts were recorded for this clonotype. V and J are TRBV30 and TRBJ2-7; no reliable D call. The V end was cut by 5 bases, the J end by 2 bases, with 13 bases between. The CDR3 spans 13 residues. The germline V gene encodes CDR1 GTSNPN and CDR2 SVGIG (reference sequence). In DNA form, the CDR3 reads TGTGCCTGGGCCCAGACCTCACCCTACGAGCAGTACTTC. This encodes CAWAQTSPYEQYF.

The sample holds many counts of this clonotype. The V and J genes are TRBV12-3 or TRBV12-4 and TRBJ2-3; TRBD1 aligns across 11 bases. Losses at the gene ends were 6 bases for V and 2 bases for J; bases not matched to a gene: 7. The CDR3 is 16 amino acids. The CDR3 sequence is CASSPRDRGSTDTQYF. CDR3 in DNA: TGTGCCAGCAGCCCCCGGGACAGGGGGTCCACAGATACGCAGTATTTT.

The chain carries TRBV20-1 and TRBJ1-6; maybe TRBD1 (5 bases). This CDR3 contains 13 residues. Deletions cut 3 bases from V and 10 bases from J, with 13 bases between. Per germline, CDR1 DFQATT and CDR2 SNEGSKA (reference sequence). DNA for the CDR3: TGCAGTGCTAGTTTGGCAGGGTTATCACCCCTCCACTTT. It is translated as CSASLAGLSPLHF.

This clonotype was picked up many times. J is TRBJ1-2 and V is TRBV7-2, with 7 bases that match TRBD1. Germline-derived CDR1 and CDR2 are SGHTA and FQGNSA. The CDR3 loop spans 13 amino acids. Trimming at V came to 5 bases and at J to 3 bases, leaving 3 bases not matched to a gene. CDR3 in DNA: TGTGCCAGCAGCCAGGGGGACGACTATGGCTACACCTTC. Protein: CASSQGDDYGYTF.

The chain links TRBV7-9 to TRBJ2-1; D uncertain. This CDR3 comprises 13 residues. Germline CDR1 is SEHNR and CDR2 is FQNEAQ (reference sequence). Deletions cut 2 bases from V and 7 bases from J, with 9 bases between. CDR3 sequence reads: CASSLPAINEQFF. CDR3 nucleotide sequence: TGTGCCAGCAGCTTACCGGCGATTAATGAGCAGTTCTTC.